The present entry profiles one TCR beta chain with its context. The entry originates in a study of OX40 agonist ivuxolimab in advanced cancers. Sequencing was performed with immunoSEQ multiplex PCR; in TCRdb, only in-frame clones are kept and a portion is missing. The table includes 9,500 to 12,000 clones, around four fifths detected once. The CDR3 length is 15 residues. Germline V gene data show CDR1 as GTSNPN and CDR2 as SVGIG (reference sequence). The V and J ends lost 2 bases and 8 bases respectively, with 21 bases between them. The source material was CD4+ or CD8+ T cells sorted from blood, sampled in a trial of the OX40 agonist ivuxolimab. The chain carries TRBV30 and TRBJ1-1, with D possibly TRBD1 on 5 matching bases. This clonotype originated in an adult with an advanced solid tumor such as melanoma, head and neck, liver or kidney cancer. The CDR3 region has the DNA TGTGCCTGGAGTCAATTATTGGGACGGCCTGGGGAAGCTTTCTTT. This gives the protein CAWSQLLGRPGEAFF.